A selection of T cell receptor beta chains follows, all from one sample in a study of blood T cells in healthy people across ages. A single record per CDR3 protein comes from TCRdb applying MiXCR to the 5' RACE reads. The sample yields some 1.8 million distinct CDR3 sequences, approximately 40% seen once. Source material: blood. The source of these receptors is a human donor in good health. Each CDR3 is given with its conserved first and last residue. D genes are given only for firm matches. The size field is filled for only some rows; it gives once, few, many or a size class.

TRBV11-3	few	TRBJ2-1	.	TGTGCCAGCAGCTTCGTCAAGTATAAGCAGTTCTTC	CASSFVKYKQFF
TRBV5-1	few	TRBJ2-7	.	TGTGCCAGCAGCCTAGGACAGACGAACTACGAGCAGTACTTC	CASSLGQTNYEQYF
TRBV6-6	.	TRBJ1-1	.	TGTGCCAGCAGTATGCCGGGGGCGGGGGCTGAAGCTTTCTTT	CASSMPGAGAEAFF
TRBV15	once	TRBJ2-3	.	TGTGCCACCAGCAGAGGTGGGGGGGGGCCGTCGTCGCAGTATTTT	CATSRGGGGPSSQYF
TRBV7-2	.	TRBJ2-4	.	TGTGCCAGCAGCCTCCCTTTAATGGACAAAAACATTCAGTACTTC	CASSLPLMDKNIQYF
TRBV20-1	few	TRBJ2-5	TRBD1	TGCAGTGCGAAACAGGGGTACCAAGAGACCCAGTACTTC	CSAKQGYQETQYF
TRBV29-1	.	TRBJ1-2	.	TGCAGCAGTGAAGGGGGGACCTATGGCTACACCTTC	CSSEGGTYGYTF
TRBV7-8	.	TRBJ2-3	.	TGTGCCAGCAGCTTAGTTATTACAGGGGCCCACCCTAGCGCAGATACGCAGTATTTT	CASSLVITGAHPSADTQYF
TRBV5-1	.	TRBJ2-7	.	TGCGCCAGCAGCTTGTTTTACGGGGACGAGCAGTACTTC	CASSLFYGDEQYF
TRBV20-1	.	TRBJ1-2	.	TGCAGTGCTAGAGAATCGGGGGGCTCTGGCTACACCTTC	CSARESGGSGYTF
TRBV29-1	many	TRBJ2-1	TRBD2	TGCAGCGTCCTGGGGACTAGCGGGGGGGGCCGTCTAACCTACAATGAGCAGTTCTTC	CSVLGTSGGGRLTYNEQFF
TRBV7-8	.	TRBJ1-5	.	TGTGCCAGCGGCTCGGGCAGATTTTATAGCAATCAGCCCCAGCATTTT	CASGSGRFYSNQPQHF
TRBV3-1	.	TRBJ2-7	TRBD1	TGTGCCAGCAGCCAAGCAGGGACAGGGTATGCCTACGAGCAGTACTTC	CASSQAGTGYAYEQYF